These T cell receptor beta chains were read from a single sample in a study of tumor-infiltrating lymphocytes in primary liver carcinoma. TCRdb processed the multiplex PCR reads anew with MiXCR; each CDR3 protein has one entry. This sample carries about 130,000 distinct CDR3 sequences, 55% to 75% of them seen once, and the ten largest clones take around 8.4%. Sequenced: liver tumor tissue from sampling region 3. These receptors all stem from a woman in her sixties with primary liver carcinoma and hepatitis B virus infection. Each CDR3 is given with its conserved first and last residue.

v_gene: TRBV6-1
CDR3aa: CASNERAEGGYEQFF

v_gene: TRBV7-8
CDR3aa: CASSLGGNRELFF

v_gene: TRBV18
CDR3aa: CASSPWPGEGKNQPQHF

v_gene: TRBV6-2/TRBV6-3
CDR3aa: CASSIPGTTLYEQYF

v_gene: TRBV29-1
CDR3aa: CSATTWYSYEQYF

v_gene: TRBV11-2
CDR3aa: CASSLPKAYGQYF

v_gene: TRBV11-2
CDR3aa: CASSTQERVREAQYF

v_gene: TRBV4-1
CDR3aa: CASSQDTETRLYEQHF

v_gene: TRBV6-6
CDR3aa: CASSYLNNEQFF

v_gene: TRBV6-2/TRBV6-3
CDR3aa: CVSSQTQNTEAFF

v_gene: TRBV6-5
CDR3aa: CASSPAASGANVLTF

v_gene: TRBV28
CDR3aa: CASTPGLAGGQYF

v_gene: TRBV29-1
CDR3aa: CSASDSGQSNYGYTF

v_gene: TRBV5-1
CDR3aa: CASSLATAVAHEQFF

v_gene: TRBV4-1
CDR3aa: CASSQEGSGRATDTQYF

v_gene: TRBV12-3/TRBV12-4
CDR3aa: CASSTSRDQPQHF

v_gene: TRBV7-2
CDR3aa: CASSLGGTAYEQYF

v_gene: TRBV11-2
CDR3aa: CASSFIEVTGQFF

v_gene: TRBV11-2
CDR3aa: CASSLDHRGRDTGELFF

v_gene: TRBV29-1
CDR3aa: CSVEVSGSLGEQFF

v_gene: TRBV11-1
CDR3aa: CASSTRVVGGTYEQYF

v_gene: TRBV6-1
CDR3aa: CASNPRTGWEQYF

v_gene: TRBV5-1
CDR3aa: CVSKSGRAEDEQFF

v_gene: TRBV28
CDR3aa: CASNIRAPRMGPKNTQYF

v_gene: TRBV2
CDR3aa: CASSWTSGRPSSYEQCF

v_gene: TRBV11-3
CDR3aa: CASSETWTGRETQHF

v_gene: TRBV29-1
CDR3aa: CSARMDREGYVQYF

v_gene: TRBV12-3/TRBV12-4
CDR3aa: CASNRGTNHPQHF

v_gene: TRBV28
CDR3aa: CASSGWGSYNEQFF

v_gene: TRBV5-5
CDR3aa: CASSAGGSLNEQFF

v_gene: TRBV20-1
CDR3aa: CSASKAESSYNEQFF

v_gene: TRBV28
CDR3aa: CACSQRQTYNEQFF

v_gene: TRBV10-3
CDR3aa: CAISEATGKDEQYF

v_gene: TRBV5-1
CDR3aa: CASSAGTSGHNEQFF

v_gene: TRBV29-1
CDR3aa: CSVRGTGGWDTEAFF

v_gene: TRBV12-3/TRBV12-4
CDR3aa: CASSFSQAGTLNYDFTF

v_gene: TRBV2
CDR3aa: CASKGTTDTQYF

v_gene: TRBV11-2
CDR3aa: CASSLPPGQYNEKFF

v_gene: TRBV20-1
CDR3aa: CSAPTGSGNTIYF

v_gene: TRBV6-5
CDR3aa: CASISRETGANVLTF

v_gene: TRBV6-5
CDR3aa: CASRGGGRADMQYF

v_gene: TRBV6-2/TRBV6-3
CDR3aa: CASSYSDSSTYEEYF

v_gene: TRBV28
CDR3aa: CASGATANTEAFF

v_gene: TRBV11-2
CDR3aa: CANSLSPLTGAFF

v_gene: TRBV11-2
CDR3aa: CASSLAGSLNEQFF

v_gene: TRBV29-1
CDR3aa: CSVGAGGSRNTQYF

v_gene: TRBV5-1
CDR3aa: CASSPLGSNQGAGTQYF

v_gene: TRBV28
CDR3aa: CASRPSGQLGFGEETQYF

v_gene: TRBV10-3
CDR3aa: CAISESAVRETQYF

v_gene: TRBV11-2
CDR3aa: CASSFNVYTGELFF

v_gene: TRBV11-2
CDR3aa: CGSSSSGTSWGTSYNEQFF

v_gene: TRBV12-3/TRBV12-4
CDR3aa: CASDPSSGRWYEQYF

v_gene: TRBV7-9
CDR3aa: CVSSLAVPTDTQYF

v_gene: TRBV11-2
CDR3aa: CASSHGSVSLSDTQYF

v_gene: TRBV12-3/TRBV12-4
CDR3aa: CASSLGRQNYAF

v_gene: TRBV14
CDR3aa: CASRTGGDNPYEQYF

v_gene: TRBV6-6
CDR3aa: CASRGTPGSAFF

v_gene: TRBV9
CDR3aa: CASSVDPGETQYF

v_gene: TRBV6-5
CDR3aa: CASSQRQGSRRTQHF

v_gene: TRBV11-2
CDR3aa: CASSLAGQVIPDTQYF